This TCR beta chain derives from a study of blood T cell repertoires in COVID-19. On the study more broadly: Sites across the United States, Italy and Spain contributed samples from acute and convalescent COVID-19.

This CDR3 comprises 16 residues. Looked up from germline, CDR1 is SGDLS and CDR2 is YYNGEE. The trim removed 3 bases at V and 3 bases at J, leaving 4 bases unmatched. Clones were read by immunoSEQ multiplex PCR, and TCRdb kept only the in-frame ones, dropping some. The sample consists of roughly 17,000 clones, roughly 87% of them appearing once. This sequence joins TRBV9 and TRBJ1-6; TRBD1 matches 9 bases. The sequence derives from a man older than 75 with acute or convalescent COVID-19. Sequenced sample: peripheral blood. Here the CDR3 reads CASSGMDRGYNSPLHF. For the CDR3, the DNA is TGTGCCAGCAGCGGGATGGACAGGGGCTATAATTCACCCCTCCACTTT. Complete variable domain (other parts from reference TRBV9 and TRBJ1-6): DSGVTQTPKHLITATGQRVTLRCSPRSGDLSVYWYQQSLDQGLQFLIQYYNGEERAKGNILERFSAQQFPDLHSELNLSSLELGDSALYFCASSGMDRGYNSPLHFGNGTRLTVT.